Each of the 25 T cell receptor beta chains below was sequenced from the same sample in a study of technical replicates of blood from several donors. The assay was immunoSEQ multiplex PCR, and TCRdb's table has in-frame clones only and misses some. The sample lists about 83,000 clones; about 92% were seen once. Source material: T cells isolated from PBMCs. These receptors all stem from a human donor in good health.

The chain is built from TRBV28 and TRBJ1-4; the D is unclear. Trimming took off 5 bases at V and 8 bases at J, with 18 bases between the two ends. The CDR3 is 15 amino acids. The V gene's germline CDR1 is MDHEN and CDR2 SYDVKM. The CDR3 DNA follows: TGTGCCAGCAGTCCCCCCGCGGTGCAATTAGAAAAACTGTTTTTT. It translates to CASSPPAVQLEKLFF.

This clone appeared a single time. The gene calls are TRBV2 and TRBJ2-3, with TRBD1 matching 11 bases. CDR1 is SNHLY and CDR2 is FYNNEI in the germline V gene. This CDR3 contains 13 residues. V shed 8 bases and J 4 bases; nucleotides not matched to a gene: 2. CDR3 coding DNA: TGTGCCAGCCGGGACAGGGGGGCAGATACGCAGTATTTT. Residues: CASRDRGADTQYF.

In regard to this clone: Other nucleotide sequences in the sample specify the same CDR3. CDR3 coding DNA: TGTGCCAGCAGCGTAGGGCGGAGTCAAGAGACCCAGTACTTC. It codes for CASSVGRSQETQYF. The V call is TRBV9, the J call TRBJ2-5; no clear D gene. In germline, CDR1 is SGDLS, CDR2 YYNGEE. Trimming took 0 bases from V and 2 from J, leaving 8 bases between them. This CDR3 spans 14 amino acids.

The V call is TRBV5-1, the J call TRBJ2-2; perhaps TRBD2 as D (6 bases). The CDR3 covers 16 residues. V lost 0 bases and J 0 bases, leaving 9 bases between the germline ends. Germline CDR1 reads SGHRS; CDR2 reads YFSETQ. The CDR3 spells CASSLGLVANTGELFF. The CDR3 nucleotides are TGCGCCAGCAGCTTGGGACTAGTTGCGAACACCGGGGAGCTGTTTTTT.

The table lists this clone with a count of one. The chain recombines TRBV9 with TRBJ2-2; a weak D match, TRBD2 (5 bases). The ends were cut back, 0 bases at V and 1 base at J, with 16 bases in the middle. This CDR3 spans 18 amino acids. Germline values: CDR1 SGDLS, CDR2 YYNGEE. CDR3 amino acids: CASSVAPGGFLNTGELFF. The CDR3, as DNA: TGTGCCAGCAGCGTAGCCCCTGGAGGTTTTTTGAACACCGGGGAGCTGTTTTTT.

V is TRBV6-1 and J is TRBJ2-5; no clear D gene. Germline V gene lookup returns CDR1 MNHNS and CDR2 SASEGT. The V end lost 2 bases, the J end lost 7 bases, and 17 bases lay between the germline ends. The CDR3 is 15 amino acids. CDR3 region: CASSEQTIQDGTQYF. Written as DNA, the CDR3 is TGTGCCAGCAGTGAACAAACTATCCAAGACGGGACCCAGTACTTC.

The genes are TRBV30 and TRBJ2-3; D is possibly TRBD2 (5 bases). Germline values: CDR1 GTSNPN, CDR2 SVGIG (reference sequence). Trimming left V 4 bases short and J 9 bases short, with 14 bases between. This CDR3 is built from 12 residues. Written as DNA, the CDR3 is TGTGCCTGGATTTCGGGGTCCAGCACGCAGTATTTT. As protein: CAWISGSSTQYF.

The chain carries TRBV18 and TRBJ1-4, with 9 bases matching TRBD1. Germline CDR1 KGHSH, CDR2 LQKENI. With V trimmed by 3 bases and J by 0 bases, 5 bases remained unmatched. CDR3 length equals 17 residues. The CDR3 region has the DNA TGTGCCAGCTCACCGGGACAGGGCTATGCAACTAATGAAAAACTGTTTTTT. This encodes CASSPGQGYATNEKLFF.

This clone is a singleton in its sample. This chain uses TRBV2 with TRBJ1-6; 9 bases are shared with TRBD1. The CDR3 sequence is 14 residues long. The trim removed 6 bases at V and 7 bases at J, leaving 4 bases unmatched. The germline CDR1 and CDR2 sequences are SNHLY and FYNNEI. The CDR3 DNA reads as TGTGCCAGCAGCGTGACAGGGGGAAATTCACCCCTCCACTTT. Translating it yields CASSVTGGNSPLHF.

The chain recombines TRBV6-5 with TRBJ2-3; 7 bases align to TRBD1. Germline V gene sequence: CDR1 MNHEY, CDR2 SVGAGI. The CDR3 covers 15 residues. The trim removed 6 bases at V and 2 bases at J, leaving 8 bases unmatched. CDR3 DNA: TGTGCCAGCAGCAAACGGGACAGATTCACAGATACGCAGTATTTT. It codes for CASSKRDRFTDTQYF.

CDR3 loop: CASSLRADYGYTF. For the CDR3, the DNA is TGTGCCAGCAGTTTGCGGGCGGACTATGGCTACACCTTC. This chain links TRBV28 with TRBJ1-2; D is ambiguous. Germline CDR1 MDHEN, CDR2 SYDVKM. This CDR3 comprises 13 residues. The V gene lost 3 bases and the J gene lost 3 bases, with 8 bases spanning the gap.

CDR3 loop: CAWSGIRTRSSSYEQYF. CDR3 bases: TGTGCCTGGAGTGGGATAAGGACTAGGTCTAGCTCCTACGAGCAGTACTTC. The genes are TRBV30 and TRBJ2-7; 7 nucleotides align to TRBD2. Trimming took 1 base from V and 0 from J; bases not matched to a gene: 12. CDR3 length equals 17 residues. Germline V gene lookup returns CDR1 GTSNPN and CDR2 SVGIG (reference sequence).

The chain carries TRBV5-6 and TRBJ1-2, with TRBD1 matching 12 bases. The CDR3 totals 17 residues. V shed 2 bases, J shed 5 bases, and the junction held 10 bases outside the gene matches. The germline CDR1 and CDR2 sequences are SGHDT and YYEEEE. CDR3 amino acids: CASSFYGTGGAFYGYTF. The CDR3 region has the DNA TGTGCCAGCAGCTTCTACGGGACAGGGGGCGCTTTTTATGGCTACACCTTC.

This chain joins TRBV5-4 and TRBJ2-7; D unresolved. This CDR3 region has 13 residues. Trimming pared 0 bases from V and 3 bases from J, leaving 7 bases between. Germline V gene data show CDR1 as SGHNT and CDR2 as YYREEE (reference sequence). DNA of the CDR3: TGTGCCAGCAGCTTGGACAGCATCTACGAGCAGTACTTC. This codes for CASSLDSIYEQYF.

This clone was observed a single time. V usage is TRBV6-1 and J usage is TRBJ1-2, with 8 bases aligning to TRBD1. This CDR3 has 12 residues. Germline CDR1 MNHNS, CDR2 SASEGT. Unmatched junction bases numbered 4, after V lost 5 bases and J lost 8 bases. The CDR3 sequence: CASSSGGWGYTF. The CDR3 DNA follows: TGTGCCAGCAGTTCAGGGGGCTGGGGCTACACCTTC.

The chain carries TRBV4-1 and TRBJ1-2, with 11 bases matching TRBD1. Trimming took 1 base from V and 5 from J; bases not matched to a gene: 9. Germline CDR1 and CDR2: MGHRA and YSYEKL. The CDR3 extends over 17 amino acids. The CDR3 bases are TGCGCCAGCAGCCAAGTTGCCGGGGACAGGGGGGGGTATGGCTACACCTTC. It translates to CASSQVAGDRGGYGYTF.

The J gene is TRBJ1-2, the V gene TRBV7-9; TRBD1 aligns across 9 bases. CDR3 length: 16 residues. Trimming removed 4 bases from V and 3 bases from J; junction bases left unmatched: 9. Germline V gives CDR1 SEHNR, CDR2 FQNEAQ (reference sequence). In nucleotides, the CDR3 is TGTGCCAGCAGCTCAGACCGGGACAGGGTGGACTATGGCTACACCTTC. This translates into CASSSDRDRVDYGYTF.

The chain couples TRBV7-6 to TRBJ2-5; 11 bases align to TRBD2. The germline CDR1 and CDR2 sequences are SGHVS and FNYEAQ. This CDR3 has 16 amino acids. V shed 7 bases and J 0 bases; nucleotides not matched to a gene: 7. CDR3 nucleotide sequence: TGTGCCAGCACCGTCCTAGCGGGGGGCTACCAAGAGACCCAGTACTTC. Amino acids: CASTVLAGGYQETQYF.

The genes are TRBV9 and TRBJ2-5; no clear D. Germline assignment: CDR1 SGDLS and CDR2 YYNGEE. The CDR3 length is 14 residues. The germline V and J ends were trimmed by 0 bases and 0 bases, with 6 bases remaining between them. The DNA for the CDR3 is TGTGCCAGCAGCGTAGGGCGGTACCAAGAGACCCAGTACTTC. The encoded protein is CASSVGRYQETQYF.

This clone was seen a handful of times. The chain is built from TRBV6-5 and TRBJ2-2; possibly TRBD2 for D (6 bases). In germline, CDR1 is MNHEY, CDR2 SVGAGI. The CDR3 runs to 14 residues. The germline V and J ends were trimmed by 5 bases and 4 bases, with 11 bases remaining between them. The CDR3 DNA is TGTGCCAGCAGTCTCAGGAGGGGCACCGGGGAGCTGTTTTTT. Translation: CASSLRRGTGELFF.

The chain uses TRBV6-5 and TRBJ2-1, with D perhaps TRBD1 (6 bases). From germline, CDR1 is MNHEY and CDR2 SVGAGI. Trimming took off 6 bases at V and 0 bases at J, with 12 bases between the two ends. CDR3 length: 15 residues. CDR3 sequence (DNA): TGTGCCAGCAGCCTAGGGGGAACCTCCTACAATGAGCAGTTCTTC. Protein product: CASSLGGTSYNEQFF.

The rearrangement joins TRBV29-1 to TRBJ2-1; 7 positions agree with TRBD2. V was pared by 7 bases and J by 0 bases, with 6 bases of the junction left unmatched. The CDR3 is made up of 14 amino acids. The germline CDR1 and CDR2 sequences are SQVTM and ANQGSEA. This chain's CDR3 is CSDYSGSSYNEQFF. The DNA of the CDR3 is TGCAGCGACTATAGCGGGTCCTCCTACAATGAGCAGTTCTTC.

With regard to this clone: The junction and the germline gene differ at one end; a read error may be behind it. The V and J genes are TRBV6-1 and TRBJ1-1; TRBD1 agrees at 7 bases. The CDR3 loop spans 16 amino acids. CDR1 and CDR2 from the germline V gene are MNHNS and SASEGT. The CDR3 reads CASSEAFSTGNAEAFF. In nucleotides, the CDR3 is TGTGCCAGCAGTGAAGCTTTTTCGACAGGGAACGCTGAAGCTTTCTTT.

The CDR3, as DNA: TGTGCCAGCAGCCCCTCGGGGGGGGCCGGGGAGCTGTTTTTT. It specifies CASSPSGGAGELFF. The rearrangement uses TRBV6-6 and TRBJ2-2; 8 bases agree with TRBD2. CDR1 MNHNY and CDR2 SVGAGI come from the germline V gene (reference sequence). The CDR3 sequence is 14 residues long. The V gene end was trimmed by 6 bases and the J gene end by 6 bases; junction bases not matched to a gene: 6.

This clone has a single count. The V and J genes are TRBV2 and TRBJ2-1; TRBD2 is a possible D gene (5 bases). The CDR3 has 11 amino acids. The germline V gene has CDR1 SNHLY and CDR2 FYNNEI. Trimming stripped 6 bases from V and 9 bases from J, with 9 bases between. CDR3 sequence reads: CASRRVVEQFF. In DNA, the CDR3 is TGTGCCAGCAGGCGGGTCGTTGAGCAGTTCTTC.